This T cell receptor (beta chain) was sequenced in a study of neoadjuvant nivolumab and ipilimumab in lung cancer. Points from the study as a whole: Resected-tumor TCR richness correlated positively with pretherapy blood richness.

Comments on this clone: Its antigen is not known.

Sequenced by immunoSEQ multiplex PCR; TCRdb stores in-frame clones only, minus some. The top ten hold approximately 4% of the sample, which has around 7,500 clones, approximately 76% seen once. V was trimmed by 0 bases and J by 1 base, leaving 10 bases between them. The germline CDR1 and CDR2 sequences are SGDLS and YYNGEE. CDR3 size: 15 residues. The material was tumor tissue, obtained after neoadjuvant nivolumab, alone or with ipilimumab, at or shortly before surgery. The rearrangement joins TRBV9 to TRBJ2-5; maybe TRBD2 (5 bases). This TCR was recovered from an adult with non-small cell lung cancer. The CDR3 region has the DNA TGTGCCAGCAGCGTAGCAGGAACTAGCCAAGAGACCCAGTACTTC. It translates to CASSVAGTSQETQYF.